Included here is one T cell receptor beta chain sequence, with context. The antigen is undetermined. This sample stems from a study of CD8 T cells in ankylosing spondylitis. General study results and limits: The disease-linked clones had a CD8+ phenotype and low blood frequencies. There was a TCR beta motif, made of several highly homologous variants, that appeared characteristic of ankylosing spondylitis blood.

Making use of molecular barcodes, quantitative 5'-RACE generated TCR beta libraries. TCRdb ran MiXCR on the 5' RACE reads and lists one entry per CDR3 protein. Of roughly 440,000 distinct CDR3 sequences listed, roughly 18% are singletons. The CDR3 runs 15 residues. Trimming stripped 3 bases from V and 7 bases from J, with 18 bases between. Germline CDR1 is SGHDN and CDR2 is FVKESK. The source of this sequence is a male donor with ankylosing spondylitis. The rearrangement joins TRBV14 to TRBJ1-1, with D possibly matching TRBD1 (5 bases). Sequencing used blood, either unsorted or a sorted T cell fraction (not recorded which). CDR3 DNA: TGTGCCAGCAGCCAGCAAGGGACTCCGAAATTTGAAGCTTTCTTT. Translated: CASSQQGTPKFEAFF.